These 3 T cell receptor beta chains came from one sample sequenced in a study of T cell changes during pregnancy in multiple sclerosis. Clones were sequenced by immunoSEQ multiplex PCR, and TCRdb holds only the in-frame ones, with some missing. This table holds roughly 100,000 clones, about 90% found once. The sample consisted of peripheral blood, taken after pregnancy. Source of these receptors: a female donor with multiple sclerosis, enrolled in a pregnancy study.

The chain recombines TRBV5-1 with TRBJ2-7; 9 bases fit TRBD1. Trimming at V came to 4 bases and at J to 2 bases, leaving 16 bases not matched to a gene. This CDR3 is 18 amino acids long. Germline V lookup: CDR1 SGHRS, CDR2 YFSETQ. CDR3 loop: CASSRSQVGQGSTYEQYF. In DNA form, the CDR3 reads TGCGCCAGCAGCCGTTCGCAGGTAGGACAGGGGTCGACCTACGAGCAGTACTTC.

The chain combines TRBV28 with TRBJ1-3, with TRBD1 matching over 7 bases. CDR3 length: 14 amino acids. Trimming at V came to 7 bases and at J to 5 bases, leaving 8 bases not matched to a gene. Germline CDR1 reads MDHEN; CDR2 reads SYDVKM. The CDR3 nucleotides are TGTGCCAGCACCGGCGGGACAGACAGAAACACCATATATTTT. Translating gives CASTGGTDRNTIYF. Together with reference TRBV28 and TRBJ1-3, the CDR3 gives the full variable domain: DVKVTQSSRYLVKRTGEKVFLECVQDMDHENMFWYRQDPGLGLRLIYFSYDVKMKEKGDIPEGYSVSREKKERFSLILESASTNQTSMYLCASTGGTDRNTIYFGEGSWLTVV.

The V call is TRBV7-2, the J call TRBJ2-2, with 10 bases identical to TRBD1. The CDR3 totals 18 residues. Germline CDR1 and CDR2: SGHTA and FQGNSA. Trimming at V came to 1 base and at J to 0 bases, leaving 5 bases not matched to a gene. This chain's CDR3 is CASSLVMTGGANTGELFF. CDR3 nucleotide sequence: TGTGCCAGCAGCTTAGTAATGACAGGGGGCGCGAACACCGGGGAGCTGTTTTTT.